The clone carrying this TCR beta chain is medium-sized (0.01 to 0.1%) by frequency. The antigen is not known. The sample is drawn from a study of CXCR3-negative and CXCR3-positive naive CD8 T cells. The germline V gene encodes CDR1 MNHNY and CDR2 SVGAGI (reference sequence). This CDR3 region has 16 residues. 5' RACE that incorporated UMI labels was used to prepare the TRB cDNA libraries. No DNA is given; TCRdb re-called the 5' RACE reads and lists each CDR3 protein once. The sample totals more than 7,500 distinct CDR3 sequences. Overall study results and limits: Similar TRBV-TRBJ usage was seen in naive cells (both CXCR3-negative and CXCR3-positive), but memory cells differed.

The sample was naive CXCR3- CD8+ T cells from blood. The sample's subset: CD45RO-CCR7+CD27+CD95- naive CD8+ T cells lacking CXCR3 (TNR3-). This receptor was identified in a human donor in good health. Some clones in this sample may be carry-over from other donors' samples. This rearrangement joins TRBV6-6 to TRBJ2-3; no DNA is available, so the TRBD2 call from TCRdb remains unchecked. The CDR3: CASSYSLAGATDTQYF.